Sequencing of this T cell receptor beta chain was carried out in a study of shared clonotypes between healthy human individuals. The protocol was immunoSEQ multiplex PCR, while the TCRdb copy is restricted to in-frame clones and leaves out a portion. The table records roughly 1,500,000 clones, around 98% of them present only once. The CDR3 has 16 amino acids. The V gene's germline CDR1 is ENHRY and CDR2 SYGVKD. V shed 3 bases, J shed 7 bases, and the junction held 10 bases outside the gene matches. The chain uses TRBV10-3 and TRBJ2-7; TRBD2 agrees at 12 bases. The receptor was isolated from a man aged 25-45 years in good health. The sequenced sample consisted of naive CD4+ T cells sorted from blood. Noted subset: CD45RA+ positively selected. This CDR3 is CAISDPGLAGTQEQYF. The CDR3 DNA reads TGTGCCATCAGTGACCCCGGACTAGCGGGAACGCAGGAGCAGTACTTC.